A single sample gave rise to the 29 T cell receptor beta chains below, sequenced in a study of T cells in Graves' hyperthyroidism and ophthalmopathy. Amplification targeted TCR beta CDR3 regions from RNA transcripts. The study used the HTBI primer set for a first-round RT-PCR of the TCR CDR3. TCRdb reprocessed the multiplex PCR reads with MiXCR, giving one entry per CDR3 protein. This sample has hundreds of thousands of distinct CDR3 sequences, with around 15% found just once. The sample consisted of blood. Receptor source: a woman aged 18-35 years with Graves' hyperthyroidism.

The chain couples TRBV30 to TRBJ2-7; D is ambiguous. Germline V lookup: CDR1 GTSNPN, CDR2 SVGIG (reference sequence). With 4 bases removed from V and 3 bases from J, the gap between germline ends came to 10 bases. This CDR3 has 12 residues. CDR3 loop: CAWTNRIYEQYF. The CDR3 DNA reads as TGTGCCTGGACCAACAGAATCTACGAGCAGTACTTC.

This clonotype was detected many times. The chain carries TRBV2 and TRBJ1-1, with D tentatively TRBD1 (6 bases). Trimming removed 3 bases from V and 1 base from J, with 15 bases in between. Germline V gene lookup returns CDR1 SNHLY and CDR2 FYNNEI. The CDR3 has 16 residues. CDR3 sequence (DNA): TGTGCCAGCAGTGAGCCTTCGGGGGCATCGAACACTGAAGCTTTCTTT. As protein: CASSEPSGASNTEAFF.

The sample holds a few counts of this clonotype. The V gene is TRBV19, the J gene TRBJ1-2; 8 bases match TRBD1. Germline V lookup: CDR1 LNHDA, CDR2 SQIVND (reference sequence). This CDR3 has 13 amino acids. V lost 2 bases, J lost 6 bases, and 2 bases stayed unmatched. CDR3 loop: CASSIQGADGYTF. The CDR3 DNA follows: TGTGCCAGTAGTATACAGGGGGCGGATGGCTACACCTTC.

This clonotype has a count of ten or more. V gene TRBV12-3 or TRBV12-4 combines with J gene TRBJ1-2; D may be TRBD1 (5 bases). Trimming left V 6 bases short and J 4 bases short, with 12 bases between. The CDR3 contains 13 residues. The CDR3 here is CASRSVGGYGYTF. The CDR3, as DNA: TGTGCCAGCAGATCGGTCGGGGGCTATGGCTACACCTTC.

The chain combines TRBV6-1 with TRBJ2-7; a weak D match, TRBD2 (5 bases). CDR3 length equals 16 residues. V shed 6 bases and J shed 4 bases, with 22 bases lying between them. From germline, CDR1 is MNHNS and CDR2 SASEGT. Here the CDR3 DNA reads TGTGCCAGCAGGCCCGGGATCAACTTAGGGTCTTACGAGCAGTACTTC. As protein: CASRPGINLGSYEQYF.

The chain is built from TRBV12-3 or TRBV12-4 and TRBJ1-4; 8 bases match TRBD1. CDR3 length: 14 amino acids. V lost 5 bases, J lost 8 bases, and 7 bases stayed unmatched. DNA of the CDR3: TGTGCCAGCAGTCAGGACAGGGTGGGCGAAAAACTGTTTTTT. This translates into CASSQDRVGEKLFF.

This clonotype was detected once. The chain uses TRBV14 and TRBJ1-2; D is uncertain. Germline loops: CDR1 SGHDN, CDR2 FVKESK. Trimming removed 4 bases at V and 8 bases at J, with 17 bases between. This CDR3 spans 14 amino acids. CDR3 amino acids: CASSRDMDRSGYTF. For the CDR3, the DNA is TGTGCCAGCAGCCGAGACATGGATCGATCGGGCTACACCTTC.

The rearrangement joins TRBV7-2 to TRBJ2-2, with D perhaps matching TRBD2 (7 bases). This CDR3 contains 15 residues. Trimming took 4 bases from V and 4 from J, leaving 13 bases between them. Per the germline V gene, CDR1 is SGHTA and CDR2 is FQGNSA. CDR3 region: CASSSGAGVTGELFF. CDR3 bases: TGTGCCAGCAGCTCAGGGGCGGGAGTCACCGGGGAGCTGTTTTTT. Using reference TRBV7-2 and TRBJ2-2 for the parts outside the CDR3, the full variable domain is GAGVSQSPSNKVTEKGKDVELRCDPISGHTALYWYRQSLGQGLEFLIYFQGNSAPDKSGLPSDRFSAERTGGSVSTLTIQRTQQEDSAVYLCASSSGAGVTGELFFGEGSRLTVL.

V and J are TRBV27 and TRBJ2-1, with 7 bases lining up with TRBD2. The CDR3 is made up of 15 amino acids. The J segment lost 7 bases and the V segment lost 3 bases, leaving 9 bases of the junction unmatched. The germline V gene has CDR1 MNHEY and CDR2 SMNVEV (reference sequence). The CDR3: CASSLSWGLPNEQFF. DNA of the CDR3: TGTGCCAGCAGTTTGTCCTGGGGACTACCAAATGAGCAGTTCTTC.

This clonotype was counted many times. V gene TRBV10-3 combines with J gene TRBJ2-1; TRBD1 aligns across 8 bases. The CDR3 extends over 19 amino acids. J lost 0 bases, V lost 0 bases, and 10 bases had no gene match. Per the germline V gene, CDR1 is ENHRY and CDR2 is SYGVKD. The CDR3 loop reads CAISESGQGNPSSYNEQFF. The CDR3 coding sequence is TGTGCCATCAGTGAGTCCGGACAGGGAAACCCTAGCTCCTACAATGAGCAGTTCTTC.

This clonotype was counted a few times. This rearrangement joins TRBV19 to TRBJ1-1, with 7 bases lining up with TRBD1. Germline trimming cut 7 bases from V and 4 bases from J; bases unmatched to any gene: 15. Looked up from germline, CDR1 is LNHDA and CDR2 is SQIVND (reference sequence). The CDR3 covers 16 residues. The CDR3 nucleotides read TGTGCCAGTATCGGAACAGGGGAGCGAAGGGGCACTGAAGCTTTCTTT. Translation gives CASIGTGERRGTEAFF.

This clonotype was observed many times. V is TRBV2 and J is TRBJ1-4; no definite D call. V lost 1 base and J lost 10, with 10 bases in between. The germline V gene has CDR1 SNHLY and CDR2 FYNNEI. This CDR3 is 13 amino acids long. The CDR3 DNA reads as TGTGCCAGCAGTGAAGTCGTCCGGGGAAAACTGTTTTTT. Residues: CASSEVVRGKLFF.

J is TRBJ1-5 and V is TRBV2; 7 positions agree with TRBD1. The CDR3 length is 16 residues. Germline-derived CDR1 and CDR2 are SNHLY and FYNNEI. V shed 1 base and J 7 bases; nucleotides not matched to a gene: 10. The CDR3: CASSEGEQRGRQPQHF. For the CDR3, the DNA is TGTGCCAGCAGTGAAGGGGAGCAGAGGGGGCGGCAGCCCCAGCATTTT.

This clonotype was observed a handful of times. The CDR3 loop is CASRKREALDRAFF. The CDR3 DNA reads as TGTGCCAGCAGAAAAAGGGAGGCTCTGGATCGCGCTTTCTTT. The J gene is TRBJ1-1, the V gene TRBV6-2 or TRBV6-3; D not certain. This CDR3 is 14 amino acids long. V was shortened by 6 bases and J by 11 bases, with 22 bases between the two germline ends. CDR1 is MNHEY, CDR2 SVGEGT, per germline.

This clonotype was seen at least ten times. J is TRBJ2-1 and V is TRBV20-1; 10 bases are shared with TRBD2. The CDR3 spans 16 residues. Germline values: CDR1 DFQATT, CDR2 SNEGSKA (reference sequence). V lost 0 bases, J lost 9 bases, and 11 bases stayed unmatched. The CDR3 DNA reads as TGCAGTGCTAGAGATCAGGGGGCTAGCGGGAGAGGTGAGCAGTTCTTC. Translated, it gives CSARDQGASGRGEQFF.

J is TRBJ2-5 and V is TRBV10-3, with 8 nucleotides matching TRBD1. The V gene's germline CDR1 is ENHRY and CDR2 SYGVKD. There are 15 residues in the CDR3. V lost 5 bases and J lost 0; bases outside the gene matches: 5. This CDR3 reads CAISNRGRYQETQYF. The CDR3 DNA reads TGTGCCATCAGTAACAGGGGGAGGTACCAAGAGACCCAGTACTTC.

In this sample, this clonotype turned up many times. The chain employs TRBV6-6 and TRBJ2-2; 7 nucleotides agree with TRBD1. V lost 0 bases to trimming and J lost 5 bases; unmatched junction nucleotides: 9. Germline CDR1 reads MNHNY; CDR2 reads SVGAGI (reference sequence). The CDR3 has 17 residues. Here the CDR3 reads CASSYSETGLRTGELFF. The CDR3 nucleotides read TGTGCCAGCAGTTACTCGGAGACAGGGTTACGAACCGGGGAGCTGTTTTTT.

The table lists this clonotype with many counts. The V gene is TRBV28, the J gene TRBJ2-7; a weak D match, TRBD1 (5 bases). Trimming pared 7 bases from V and 6 bases from J, leaving 13 bases between. There are 12 residues in the CDR3. Germline V gives CDR1 MDHEN, CDR2 SYDVKM. DNA for the CDR3: TGTGCCAGCAAGGGCCCGCAGGGCGAGCAGTACTTC. Translation: CASKGPQGEQYF.

The chain uses TRBV5-1 and TRBJ1-3, with D unresolved. V shed 2 bases and J shed 0 bases, with 6 bases lying between them. Germline V gene sequence: CDR1 SGHRS, CDR2 YFSETQ. The CDR3 is 14 residues long. CDR3 DNA: TGCGCCAGCAGCTTATTCGACTCTGGAAACACCATATATTTT. It specifies CASSLFDSGNTIYF.

This clonotype has just a few counts. CDR3 in DNA: TGTGCCAGCGGGCAGGGGGGATCCTACAATGAGCAGTTCTTC. Translated, it gives CASGQGGSYNEQFF. V and J are TRBV6-2 or TRBV6-3 and TRBJ2-1; a weak D match, TRBD1 (7 bases). The CDR3 is 14 amino acids. Trimming pared 8 bases from V and 1 base from J, leaving 12 bases between. From germline, CDR1 is MNHEY and CDR2 SVGEGT.

On this clonotype itself: A much more abundant neighbour one base away suggests this may be a read error. DNA of the CDR3: TGTGCCAGCAGCTATCAAGCGGGGCTAGCCGAAAACATTCAGTACTTC. Amino acids: CASSYQAGLAENIQYF. This chain connects TRBV7-2 to TRBJ2-4; 7 bases are a match to TRBD2. The CDR3 extends over 16 amino acids. Germline-derived CDR1 and CDR2 are SGHTA and FQGNSA.

The V and J genes are TRBV7-6 and TRBJ2-2; D call uncertain. There are 14 residues in the CDR3. The germline V gene encodes CDR1 SGHVS and CDR2 FNYEAQ. V lost 1 base, J lost 6 bases, and 9 bases lay in between. The CDR3 DNA is TGTGCCAGCAGCTTAGTGGTCGAGGCCGGGGAGCTGTTTTTT. Its protein product is CASSLVVEAGELFF.

This clonotype was counted a few times. The chain has TRBV20-1 and TRBJ1-4; no definite D call. The ends were cut back, 2 bases at V and 0 bases at J, with 7 bases in the middle. Germline CDR1 DFQATT, CDR2 SNEGSKA (reference sequence). CDR3 size: 14 residues. CDR3 amino acids: CSARSEATNEKLFF. The CDR3 bases are TGCAGTGCTAGAAGTGAGGCAACTAATGAAAAACTGTTTTTT.

The rearrangement uses TRBV6-9 and TRBJ1-6; unclear D gene. The CDR3 consists of 14 residues. V lost 3 bases and J 7 bases, leaving 10 bases between the germline ends. CDR1 and CDR2 from the germline V gene are MNHGY and SVAAGI. The CDR3 loop is CASSYSKGNSPLHF. For the CDR3, the DNA is TGTGCCAGCAGTTACTCGAAGGGAAATTCACCCCTCCACTTT.

V gene TRBV10-3 combines with J gene TRBJ1-1; D call uncertain. The germline V and J ends were trimmed by 3 bases and 0 bases, with 5 bases remaining between them. Germline-derived CDR1 and CDR2 are ENHRY and SYGVKD. This CDR3 spans 13 amino acids. The CDR3 sequence: CAISDLMNTEAFF. The CDR3 DNA is TGTGCCATCAGTGATTTGATGAACACTGAAGCTTTCTTT.

The V call is TRBV19, the J call TRBJ2-2; 11 bases agree with TRBD2. This CDR3 is built from 16 residues. V gave up 5 bases and J gave up 4 bases; unmatched junction bases: 6. Germline V CDR1 and CDR2: LNHDA, SQIVND (reference sequence). The CDR3 reads CASSDTSGSFTGELFF. The CDR3 region has the DNA TGTGCCAGTAGTGACACTAGCGGGAGTTTCACCGGGGAGCTGTTTTTT.

The chain employs TRBV6-1 and TRBJ2-1; 11 nucleotides align to TRBD2. The CDR3 is made up of 16 amino acids. Trimming took 7 bases from V and 6 from J; bases not matched to a gene: 11. Germline values: CDR1 MNHNS, CDR2 SASEGT. The CDR3 region has the DNA TGTGCCAGCATCAAAGGTGGTAGCGGGAGGGCCAATGAGCAGTTCTTC. It codes for CASIKGGSGRANEQFF.

Only a few counts were recorded for this clonotype. The chain employs TRBV7-9 and TRBJ2-3, with unresolved D. The V gene's germline CDR1 is SEHNR and CDR2 FQNEAQ (reference sequence). This CDR3 contains 14 residues. The ends were cut back, 5 bases at V and 2 bases at J, with 11 bases in the middle. This chain's CDR3 is CASSHPMLTDTQYF. The CDR3 coding sequence is TGTGCCAGCAGCCACCCCATGCTCACAGATACGCAGTATTTT.

This clonotype was counted only a few times. The rearrangement links TRBV7-9 to TRBJ1-2; D gene uncertain. Trimming pared 5 bases from V and 8 bases from J, leaving 24 bases between. This CDR3 has 16 amino acids. Germline assignment: CDR1 SEHNR and CDR2 FQNEAQ (reference sequence). The CDR3 DNA is TGTGCCAGCAGCAGCCGGGCCGCCCTGACCCCGGGGGGCTACACCTTC. It encodes CASSSRAALTPGGYTF.